This paragraph reports one T cell receptor (beta chain). The data were taken from a study of blood T cell repertoires in COVID-19. Study at large: Sample material is recorded as cDNA or gDNA derived from T cells, B-cell-depleted T cells, or PBMCs.

Trimming cost V 5 bases and J 4 bases; bases outside gene matches: 3. The CDR3 is made up of 13 amino acids. Germline assignment: CDR1 SGHVS and CDR2 FNYEAQ. Sequenced by immunoSEQ multiplex PCR; TCRdb stores in-frame clones only, minus some. The data contain hundreds of thousands of clones, 80% to 90% of them singletons. Individuals aged roughly 18 to 95 years were recruited from roughly 23 US areas. The TCR sequence derives from a man aged 30 to 45 who had recovered from COVID-19. The genes are TRBV7-6 and TRBJ2-7; 9 nucleotides line up with TRBD1. Sequencing was carried out using PBMCs or T cells enriched from blood (not recorded which). The CDR3: CASSIDRGYEQYF. The CDR3, as DNA: TGTGCCAGCAGCATCGACAGGGGGTACGAGCAGTACTTC.